The sequence of this T cell receptor beta chain was determined in a study of cytomegalovirus exposure and HLA in healthy donors. Germline V gives CDR1 MNHNS, CDR2 SASEGT. Deletions cut 5 bases from V and 8 bases from J, with 15 bases between. The CDR3 is 14 residues long. Produced via immunoSEQ multiplex PCR; TCRdb's table is partial and in-frame only. Among about 200,000 clones listed, roughly 84% were seen once. V usage is TRBV6-1 and J usage is TRBJ2-2; D perhaps matches TRBD2 (5 bases). This clonotype originated in a woman aged 25 to 39 in good health and CMV-seropositive. Sequenced sample: PBMCs. As DNA, the CDR3 is TGTGCCAGCAGTCTGGACCCTAGCTTTGGGGAGCTGTTTTTT. Translating gives CASSLDPSFGELFF.